This T cell receptor (beta chain) derives from a study of tumor-infiltrating lymphocytes in primary liver carcinoma. The CDR3 covers 13 residues. The ends were cut back, 7 bases at V and 3 bases at J, with 13 bases in the middle. Looked up from germline, CDR1 is SGHNT and CDR2 is YENEEA. As for this clonotype: In this CDR3 the conserved last residue, phenylalanine or tryptophan, is missing, so a read error is likely.

The authors took blood RNA from unsorted whole blood and also extracted germline DNA. cDNA specific to TCR beta was made from roughly 500 ng of total RNA, with a constant-region primer employed for priming. It was through three nested multiplex PCR rounds of slightly modified ARM-PCR that TCR beta libraries arose. The first two PCR rounds, roughly 11 cycles each, used TRBV1-TRBV30 forward primers and a C-beta reverse primer. TCRdb independently ran MiXCR on the multiplex PCR reads; one entry per CDR3 protein. Of just over 300,000 distinct CDR3 sequences in the sample, about three fifths were seen once.

Sequencing was carried out using peripheral blood. The J gene is TRBJ2-7, the V gene TRBV11-3; possibly TRBD1 for D (7 bases). This clonotype was sampled from a woman aged 25-40 years with primary liver carcinoma and hepatitis B virus infection. The CDR3 sequence: CASIFRGDYEQYL. In DNA form, the CDR3 reads TGTGCCAGCATCTTCAGGGGGGACTACGAGCAGTACCTC.